This TCR beta chain was obtained from a study of blood T cell repertoires in COVID-19. Using immunoSEQ multiplex PCR, the repertoire was profiled, and TCRdb retains in-frame clones only, with some absent. Among more than 250,000 clones listed, over 70% were seen once. The CDR3 runs 14 residues. Trimming at V came to 5 bases and at J to 8 bases, leaving 9 bases not matched to a gene. Germline assignment: CDR1 SGHTA and CDR2 FQGNSA. This clone was counted a single time. V is TRBV7-2 and J is TRBJ2-1, with 7 bases matching TRBD2. Sequenced material: peripheral blood. The receptor's source is a woman aged 45 to 65 with acute or convalescent COVID-19. CDR3 in DNA: TGTGCCAGCAGCGCGGACGGGAGGATTGATGAGCAGTTCTTC. This translates into CASSADGRIDEQFF.